This T cell receptor beta chain was profiled in a study of cytomegalovirus exposure and HLA in healthy donors. In the case of this clone: What it binds is unknown.

At sampling all donors were nominally healthy, likely with unrecorded immune exposures. Trimming stripped 7 bases from V and 3 bases from J, with 13 bases between. The CDR3 covers 13 residues. Germline CDR1 reads MDHEN; CDR2 reads SYDVKM. The PCR had 60 Vbeta and 13 Jbeta primers. Sequenced by immunoSEQ multiplex PCR; TCRdb stores in-frame clones only, minus some. The sample lists more than 40,000 clones; 51% were seen once. Whole-study findings and limits: One cluster of highly shared sequence variants probably arose as a sequencing artifact. Later, an analysis showed that TCR beta chains associated with HLA were more clonally expanded than others that were equally common. In a later analysis, donors in an Asian-associated ancestry cluster reportedly had fewer N-insertions in productive TCRs than the cohort mean.

Sequenced input: PBMCs. This clonotype was obtained from a man aged 55 to 69 in good health and CMV-seronegative. The V and J genes are TRBV28 and TRBJ2-7; D may be TRBD1 (6 bases). CDR3 coding DNA: TGTGCCAGCAATCCGACAGGAAACTACGAGCAGTACTTC. Translated, it gives CASNPTGNYEQYF.